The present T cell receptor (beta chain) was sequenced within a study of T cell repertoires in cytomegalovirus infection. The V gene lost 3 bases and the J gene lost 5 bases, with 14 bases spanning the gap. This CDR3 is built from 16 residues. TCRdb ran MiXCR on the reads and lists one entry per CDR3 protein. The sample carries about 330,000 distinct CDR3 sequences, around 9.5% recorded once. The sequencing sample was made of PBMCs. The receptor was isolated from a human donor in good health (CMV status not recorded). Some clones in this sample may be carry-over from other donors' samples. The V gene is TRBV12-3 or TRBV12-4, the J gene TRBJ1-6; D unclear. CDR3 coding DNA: TGTGCCAGCAGTTTTCAGGACCCCTTTAATAATTCACCCCTCCACTTT. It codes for CASSFQDPFNNSPLHF.